These 5 T cell receptor beta chains came from one sample sequenced in a study of T cell responses to AZD1222 COVID-19 vaccine. Sequencing was performed with immunoSEQ multiplex PCR; in TCRdb, only in-frame clones are kept and a portion is missing. The table shows 68,000 or so clones, with approximately 80% occurring only once. The starting material was peripheral blood, obtained on day 0 of AZD1222 vaccination. These receptors were collected from an adult in good health.

The V gene is TRBV6-5, the J gene TRBJ1-1; D ambiguous. Per the germline V gene, CDR1 is MNHEY and CDR2 is SVGAGI. Deletions cut 5 bases from V and 10 bases from J, with 11 bases between. This CDR3 has 11 residues. CDR3 bases: TGTGCCAGCAGTAGACGGCAGGCAGCTTTCTTT. Translated: CASSRRQAAFF.

The V and J genes are TRBV11-2 and TRBJ2-2; weak D call: TRBD2 (6 bases). Trimming cost V 7 bases and J 3 bases, with 12 bases left between them. Germline V gene data show CDR1 as SGHAT and CDR2 as FQNNGV. The length of the CDR3 is 14 residues. As DNA, the CDR3 is TGTGCCAGCAACGGAGGGACTTACACCGGGGAGCTGTTTTTT. Translation gives CASNGGTYTGELFF.

This clone was recorded once. The rearrangement uses TRBV5-1 and TRBJ2-6, with D unclear. The CDR3 has 17 residues. Trimming removed 0 bases at V and 4 bases at J, with 14 bases between. CDR1 is SGHRS, CDR2 YFSETQ, per germline. The CDR3: CASSLGHEEAGANVLTF. CDR3 in DNA: TGCGCCAGCAGCTTGGGGCACGAGGAAGCAGGGGCCAACGTCCTGACTTTC.

The V gene is TRBV11-2, the J gene TRBJ2-7; 12 bases are shared with TRBD2. Germline V gene sequence: CDR1 SGHAT, CDR2 FQNNGV. CDR3 length equals 16 residues. The V gene end was trimmed by 2 bases and the J gene end by 0 bases; junction bases not matched to a gene: 2. The CDR3 protein is CASSLTSGGSSYEQYF. DNA of the CDR3: TGTGCCAGCAGCTTAACTAGCGGGGGGAGCTCCTACGAGCAGTACTTC.

This chain joins TRBV5-1 and TRBJ2-2, with 12 bases lining up with TRBD1. V dropped 7 bases and J dropped 1; count of bases not matched to a gene: 8. The germline CDR1 and CDR2 sequences are SGHRS and YFSETQ. The CDR3 is made up of 17 amino acids. CDR3 DNA sequence: TGCGCCAGCTCACCCGGGACAGGGGGCGGGAACACCGGGGAGCTGTTTTTT. Translating gives CASSPGTGGGNTGELFF.